The source of this T cell receptor (beta chain) is a study of cytomegalovirus exposure and HLA in healthy donors. Study-wide results and caveats: The study flagged approximately 180 TCR beta chains as cytomegalovirus-associated.

As for this clone: Its target is not known.

The donors were members of the validation cohort, which comprised 90 to 150 subjects and was separate from the first cohort of several hundred subjects. V was trimmed by 1 base and J by 3 bases, leaving 7 bases between them. CDR1 and CDR2 (germline): GTSNPN, SVGIG (reference sequence). The CDR3 length is 13 residues. Generated by immunoSEQ multiplex PCR, the TCRdb table keeps only in-frame clones and is missing some. The profile shows tens of thousands of clones, just under 85% of them singletons. The chain uses TRBV30 and TRBJ1-5; D uncertain. This TCR came from a young man in good health and CMV-seronegative. The sample comprised PBMCs. The CDR3 loop is CAWSDSDNQPQHF. The CDR3 region has the DNA TGTGCCTGGAGTGACAGTGACAATCAGCCCCAGCATTTT. The full variable domain, with the rest looked up from reference TRBV30 and TRBJ1-5, is SQTIHQWPATLVQPVGSPLSLECTVEGTSNPNLYWYRQAAGRGLQLLFYSVGIGQISSEVPQNLSASRPQDRQFILSSKKLLLSDSGFYLCAWSDSDNQPQHFGDGTRLSIL.